This T cell receptor (beta chain) was recorded in a study of T cell repertoires in cytomegalovirus infection. Study background: Used in the study were CMV epitopes, some recently identified and HLA-C-restricted, others well-studied and HLA-B-restricted. Public signatures in TCR beta pointed to CMV infection and matching HLA type. General study findings and limits: Cumulative public TCR beta family frequency identified CMV carriers with the relevant HLA. Dominating the ex vivo response were TCR beta clonotypes that were CMV-specific and HLA-C-restricted.

Comments on this clonotype: Antigen specificity is unknown.

Germline-derived CDR1 and CDR2 are LNHDA and SQIVND (reference sequence). CDR3 size: 16 residues. The V and J ends lost 0 bases and 6 bases respectively, with 18 bases between them. TCRdb reprocessed the reads via MiXCR and lists one record per CDR3 protein. The table records tens of thousands of distinct CDR3 sequences, around 20% of them present only once. The J gene is TRBJ2-7, the V gene TRBV19; TRBD1 is a possible D gene (6 bases). Sample: CD8+ T cells from cultured PBMCs, taken from culture after CMV antigen stimulation. The receptor's source is a human donor in good health (CMV status not recorded). Some clones in this sample may be carry-over from other donors' samples. This CDR3 reads CASSIDVRGASGEQYF. CDR3 coding DNA: TGTGCCAGTAGTATAGATGTCAGGGGCGCATCAGGCGAGCAGTACTTC.